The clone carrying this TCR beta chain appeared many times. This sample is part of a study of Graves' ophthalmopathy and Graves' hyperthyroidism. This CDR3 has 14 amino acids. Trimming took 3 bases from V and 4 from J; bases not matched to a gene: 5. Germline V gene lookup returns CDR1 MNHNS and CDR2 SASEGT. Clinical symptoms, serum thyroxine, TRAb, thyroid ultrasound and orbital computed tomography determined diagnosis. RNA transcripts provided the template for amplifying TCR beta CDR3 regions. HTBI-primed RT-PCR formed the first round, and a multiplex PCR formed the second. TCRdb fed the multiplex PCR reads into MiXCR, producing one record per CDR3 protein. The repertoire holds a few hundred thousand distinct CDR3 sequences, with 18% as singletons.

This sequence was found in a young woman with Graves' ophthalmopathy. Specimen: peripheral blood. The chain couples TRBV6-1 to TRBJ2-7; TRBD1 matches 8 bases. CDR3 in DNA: TGTGCCAGCAGTGAGGCAGGGGGCGTATACGAGCAGTACTTC. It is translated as CASSEAGGVYEQYF.